Following are 15 T cell receptor beta chains from one sample sequenced in a study of T cell responses to AZD1222 COVID-19 vaccine (dated by TCRdb to about 2021). Receptor amplification or capture employed the immunoSEQ multiplex PCR assay. Sourced from immuneACCESS, this table was stored by TCRdb with only in-frame sequences that have V and J called. A share of the clones is absent; for the studies checked, an unresolved V gene accounts for under half, and the remainder has no known explanation. The sample records about 120,000 clones, approximately 83% of which are singletons. In total, the top ten clones hold 3.5% to 5% of the sample. The meaning of the sample's time point label: baseline before first vaccination. Interpreted using the paper, the treatment or condition label stands for: meningococcal conjugate vaccine given as trial control. Specimen: peripheral blood, collected on day 0 of MenACWY control vaccination. All receptors come from an adult in good health.

DNA of the CDR3: TGCGCCAGCAGCCAAGGCTGGGCCCGTGGCAATCAGCCCCAGCATTTT. Its translation is CASSQGWARGNQPQHF. The chain carries TRBV4-1 and TRBJ1-5; no clear D gene. Looked up from germline, CDR1 is MGHRA and CDR2 is YSYEKL. The V and J ends lost 1 base and 2 bases respectively, with 12 bases between them. The CDR3 runs 16 residues.

The rearrangement joins TRBV2 to TRBJ2-1, with 7 bases fitting TRBD2. V dropped 6 bases and J dropped 9; count of bases not matched to a gene: 14. The CDR3 has 15 residues. The V gene's germline CDR1 is SNHLY and CDR2 FYNNEI. CDR3 amino acids: CASRLARDYGSEQFF. The CDR3 DNA reads as TGTGCCAGCAGATTAGCCCGGGACTATGGTTCTGAGCAGTTCTTC.

This clone was seen only once. CDR3 sequence: CASSLMSSGTLEQFF. DNA of the CDR3: TGTGCCAGCAGTTTAATGAGTAGCGGCACACTGGAGCAGTTCTTC. The chain is built from TRBV28 and TRBJ2-1; D may be TRBD2 (6 bases). Looked up from germline, CDR1 is MDHEN and CDR2 is SYDVKM. Between the trimmed V and J ends, which lost 2 bases and 10 bases, there was a span of 18 bases. The CDR3 sequence is 15 residues long.

V and J are TRBV5-5 and TRBJ2-7, with D tentatively TRBD1 (5 bases). V was shortened by 0 bases and J by 2 bases, with 12 bases between the two germline ends. The CDR3 covers 15 residues. Germline V gene data show CDR1 as SGHKS and CDR2 as YYEKEE (reference sequence). The CDR3 reads CASSLGLGLTYEQYF. In nucleotides, the CDR3 is TGTGCCAGCAGCTTGGGATTGGGGCTTACCTACGAGCAGTACTTC.

The V and J genes are TRBV6-6 and TRBJ2-2; the D gene could be TRBD1 or TRBD2 (5 bases each). Germline V CDR1 and CDR2: MNHNY, SVGAGI (reference sequence). The germline V and J ends were trimmed by 2 bases and 4 bases, with 8 bases remaining between them. This CDR3 is built from 14 residues. CDR3 in amino acids: CASSYVGTTGELFF. The CDR3 coding sequence is TGTGCCAGCAGTTACGTAGGGACCACCGGGGAGCTGTTTTTT.

V gene TRBV11-3 combines with J gene TRBJ2-2; no clear D. There are 13 residues in the CDR3. V was shortened by 5 bases and J by 1 base, with 5 bases between the two germline ends. The germline gives CDR1 SGHNT, CDR2 YENEEA. CDR3 coding DNA: TGTGCCAGCAGCGACGGGAACACCGGGGAGCTGTTTTTT. It translates to CASSDGNTGELFF.

This sequence joins TRBV6-2 or TRBV6-3 and TRBJ2-7; weak D call: TRBD2 (5 bases). CDR1 MNHEY and CDR2 SVGEGT come from the germline V gene. With 2 bases removed from V and 4 bases from J, the gap between germline ends came to 12 bases. The CDR3 length is 14 residues. CDR3 coding DNA: TGTGCCAGCAGTTACCCCGGGAACGGGTACGAGCAGTACTTC. Protein product: CASSYPGNGYEQYF.

The V gene is TRBV19, the J gene TRBJ1-6; D uncertain. The CDR3 spans 15 residues. With 6 bases removed from V and 7 bases from J, the gap between germline ends came to 16 bases. From germline, CDR1 is LNHDA and CDR2 SQIVND (reference sequence). CDR3 protein: CASSGGYPGNSPLHF. The CDR3 DNA reads as TGTGCCAGTAGCGGAGGCTATCCGGGCAATTCACCCCTCCACTTT. Full variable domain (missing parts from reference TRBV19 and TRBJ1-6): DGGITQSPKYLFRKEGQNVTLSCEQNLNHDAMYWYRQDPGQGLRLIYYSQIVNDFQKGDIAEGYSVSREKKESFPLTVTSAQKNPTAFYLCASSGGYPGNSPLHFGNGTRLTVT.

V usage is TRBV7-2 and J usage is TRBJ2-1; 7 bases align to TRBD1. There are 14 residues in the CDR3. V gave up 5 bases and J gave up 7 bases; unmatched junction bases: 8. CDR1 is SGHTA, CDR2 FQGNSA, per germline. The CDR3 region has the DNA TGTGCCAGCAGCCACCAAAGGGGGCCGAATGAGCAGTTCTTC. Its protein product is CASSHQRGPNEQFF.

This chain uses TRBV28 with TRBJ1-5; D not certain. CDR3 size: 14 residues. V was trimmed by 7 bases and J by 0 bases, leaving 10 bases between them. The germline gives CDR1 MDHEN, CDR2 SYDVKM. The CDR3 loop is CASTPSGSNQPQHF. DNA of the CDR3: TGTGCCAGCACTCCCTCAGGTAGCAATCAGCCCCAGCATTTT. The complete variable domain, with remaining parts taken from reference TRBV28 and TRBJ1-5, reads DVKVTQSSRYLVKRTGEKVFLECVQDMDHENMFWYRQDPGLGLRLIYFSYDVKMKEKGDIPEGYSVSREKKERFSLILESASTNQTSMYLCASTPSGSNQPQHFGDGTRLSIL.

The chain has TRBV18 and TRBJ1-3; D not resolved. Trimming stripped 3 bases from V and 4 bases from J, with 7 bases between. CDR3 size: 13 residues. The V gene's germline CDR1 is KGHSH and CDR2 LQKENI. The CDR3 sequence is CASSPDTGNTIYF. The CDR3 bases are TGTGCCAGCTCACCCGACACCGGAAACACCATATATTTT. Full variable domain (remainder filled in from reference TRBV18 and TRBJ1-3): NAGVMQNPRHLVRRRGQEARLRCSPMKGHSHVYWYRQLPEEGLKFMVYLQKENIIDESGMPKERFSAEFPKEGPSILRIQQVVRGDSAAYFCASSPDTGNTIYFGEGSWLTVV.

The rearrangement uses TRBV2 and TRBJ2-2; D unclear. Trimming cost V 3 bases and J 5 bases, with 13 bases left between them. The CDR3 runs 15 residues. Germline loops: CDR1 SNHLY, CDR2 FYNNEI. CDR3 loop: CASSERLVRTGELFF. The DNA for the CDR3 is TGTGCCAGCAGTGAGCGCCTAGTTAGAACCGGGGAGCTGTTTTTT.

This clone has only a few counts. The chain uses TRBV7-9 and TRBJ1-2, with TRBD1 matching 8 bases. J gave up 7 bases and V 3 bases, and 10 bases lay outside the gene matches. The V gene's germline CDR1 is SEHNR and CDR2 FQNEAQ (reference sequence). CDR3 length: 15 amino acids. CDR3 DNA: TGTGCCAGCAGCTTGGGGCCAGGGGGCGCTTTTGGCTACACCTTC. This sequence encodes CASSLGPGGAFGYTF. The complete variable domain, with remaining parts taken from reference TRBV7-9 and TRBJ1-2, reads DTGVSQNPRHKITKRGQNVTFRCDPISEHNRLYWYRQTLGQGPEFLTYFQNEAQLEKSRLLSDRFSAERPKGSFSTLEIQRTEQGDSAMYLCASSLGPGGAFGYTFGSGTRLTVV.

This chain connects TRBV7-3 to TRBJ1-2; 8 bases align to TRBD1. Germline-derived CDR1 and CDR2 are SGHTA and FQGTGA. CDR3 length: 14 amino acids. The V segment lost 1 base and the J segment 7 bases; nucleotides outside the gene matches: 5. Here the CDR3 reads CASSLSGTGFGYTF. The DNA of the CDR3 is TGTGCCAGCAGCTTAAGTGGGACAGGTTTTGGCTACACCTTC. The whole variable domain, filled in from reference TRBV7-3 and TRBJ1-2, reads GAGVSQTPSNKVTEKGKYVELRCDPISGHTALYWYRQSLGQGPEFLIYFQGTGAADDSGLPNDRFFAVRPEGSVSTLKIQRTERGDSAVYLCASSLSGTGFGYTFGSGTRLTVV.

This clone was counted once. The genes are TRBV5-5 and TRBJ1-2; possible D gene TRBD1, 5 bases. V shed 0 bases and J shed 8 bases, with 8 bases lying between them. This CDR3 comprises 12 residues. From germline, CDR1 is SGHKS and CDR2 YYEKEE (reference sequence). CDR3 in amino acids: CASSLDGGGYTF. The CDR3 nucleotides are TGTGCCAGCAGCTTGGATGGGGGAGGCTACACCTTC.